The present T cell receptor (beta chain) was sequenced within a study of blood T cell repertoires in COVID-19. As for this clone: The same CDR3 arises from other DNA sequences in this sample as well.

Trimming cost V 4 bases and J 0 bases; bases outside gene matches: 7. CDR1 and CDR2 (germline): SGHRS, YFSETQ. The CDR3 sequence is 16 residues long. The assay was immunoSEQ multiplex PCR, and TCRdb's table has in-frame clones only and misses some. The sample lists roughly 140,000 clones; over 75% were seen once. V is TRBV5-1 and J is TRBJ1-1; 9 bases are a match to TRBD1. The source of this sequence is a woman between 55 and 75 years old with COVID-19, enrolled during active disease. Sequencing was performed on peripheral blood. The CDR3 here is CASSIRDRAMNTEAFF. The CDR3 coding sequence is TGCGCCAGCAGCATCCGGGACAGGGCGATGAACACTGAAGCTTTCTTT.